Sequencing of this T cell receptor beta chain was carried out in a study of blood T cell repertoires in COVID-19. The V end was cut by 3 bases, the J end by 9 bases, with 9 bases between. From germline, CDR1 is SEHNR and CDR2 FQNEAQ (reference sequence). The length of the CDR3 is 12 residues. Source study methods: Nucleated cell number was recorded as an estimate derived from reference gene primer amplification. Sequencing used immunoSEQ multiplex PCR; TCRdb keeps in-frame clones, though not all of them. Clonal size and the V and J genes are those of that table, whereas D and trimming came from the DNA. The sample has fewer than 250,000 clones, around 89% seen once; the top ten hold more than 1.5%.

The sequenced sample consisted of peripheral blood. The clonotype comes from a man between 70 and 80 years old with acute or convalescent COVID-19. This chain links TRBV7-9 with TRBJ1-5; D might be TRBD1 (5 bases). The CDR3 is CASSFLQGPQHF. The CDR3 DNA is TGTGCCAGCAGCTTCCTTCAGGGGCCCCAGCATTTT.